This TCR beta chain was sequenced for a study of blood T cell repertoires in COVID-19. Study information: Donors in the United States, Italy and Spain gave samples during acute or convalescent COVID-19. The analysed material was cDNA or gDNA that came from T cells, B-cell-depleted T cells, or PBMCs.

With V trimmed by 5 bases and J by 0 bases, 13 bases remained unmatched. The CDR3 has 18 amino acids. Germline CDR1 reads SGHAT; CDR2 reads FQNNGV. Original methodology: Amplification with reference gene primers provided the estimates of nucleated cell counts. The protocol was immunoSEQ multiplex PCR, while the TCRdb copy is restricted to in-frame clones and leaves out a portion. The DNA gave D and trimming, while V, J and clone size come from that table. The sample holds approximately 75,000 clones; about 85% are singletons and the top ten take approximately 4.6%. Sequenced sample: peripheral blood. The receptor was derived from an elderly man with acute or convalescent COVID-19. The chain has TRBV11-2 and TRBJ2-5, with 9 bases fitting TRBD2. CDR3 loop: CASSRFALKRGDQETQYF. CDR3 nucleotide sequence: TGTGCCAGCAGCCGTTTTGCCCTCAAGCGGGGGGACCAAGAGACCCAGTACTTC.